This T cell receptor (beta chain) emerged from a study of shared clonotypes between healthy human individuals. Findings of the study overall: The researchers took only blood, and tissue repertoires probably look different. Generation probabilities of non-shared clonotypes were lower (relative to those shared by all four donors).

Notes on this clone: Antigen: not known.

Per the germline V gene, CDR1 is MDHEN and CDR2 is SYDVKM. The CDR3 consists of 13 residues. V shed 5 bases, J shed 9 bases, and the junction held 6 bases outside the gene matches. All of the donors resided in Nashville, Tennessee, and each was a Caucasian adult. For sorted subsets, roughly 210 ng DNA per replicate equaled about 31,000 T cell genomes. Here immunoSEQ multiplex PCR was the method, and the copy in TCRdb shows in-frame clones only, minus some. The sample carries approximately 1.4 million clones, roughly 98% recorded once. The specimen sequenced was naive CD4+ T cells sorted from blood. Regarding subset: CD45RA+ positively selected. V is TRBV28 and J is TRBJ2-1, with 8 nucleotides matching TRBD2. The sequence derives from a young man in good health. CDR3 bases: TGTGCCAGCAGTCGGGGACTAGTCCGTGAGCAGTTCTTC. As protein: CASSRGLVREQFF. Filled out from reference TRBV28 and TRBJ2-1, the complete variable domain reads DVKVTQSSRYLVKRTGEKVFLECVQDMDHENMFWYRQDPGLGLRLIYFSYDVKMKEKGDIPEGYSVSREKKERFSLILESASTNQTSMYLCASSRGLVREQFFGPGTRLTVL.